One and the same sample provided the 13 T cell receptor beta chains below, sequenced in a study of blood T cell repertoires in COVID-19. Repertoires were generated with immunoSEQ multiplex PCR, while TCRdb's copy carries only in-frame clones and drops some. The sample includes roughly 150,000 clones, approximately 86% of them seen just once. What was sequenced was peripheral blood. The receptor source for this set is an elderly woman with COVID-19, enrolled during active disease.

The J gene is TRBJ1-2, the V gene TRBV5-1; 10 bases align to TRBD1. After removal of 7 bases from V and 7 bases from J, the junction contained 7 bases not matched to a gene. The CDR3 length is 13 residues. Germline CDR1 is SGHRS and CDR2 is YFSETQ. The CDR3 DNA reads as TGCGCCAGCGGGACAGGGGCCGGGGGTGGCTACACCTTC. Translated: CASGTGAGGGYTF.

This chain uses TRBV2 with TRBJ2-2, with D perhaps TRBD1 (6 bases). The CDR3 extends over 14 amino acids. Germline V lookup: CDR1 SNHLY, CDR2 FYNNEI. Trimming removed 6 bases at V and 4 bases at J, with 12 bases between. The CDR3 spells CASSRTEITGELFF. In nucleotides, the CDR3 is TGTGCCAGCAGCCGGACAGAGATCACCGGGGAGCTGTTTTTT. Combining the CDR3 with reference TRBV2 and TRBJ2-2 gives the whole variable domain EPEVTQTPSHQVTQMGQEVILRCVPISNHLYFYWYRQILGQKVEFLVSFYNNEISEKSEIFDDQFSVERPDGSNFTLKIRSTKLEDSAMYFCASSRTEITGELFFGEGSRLTVL.

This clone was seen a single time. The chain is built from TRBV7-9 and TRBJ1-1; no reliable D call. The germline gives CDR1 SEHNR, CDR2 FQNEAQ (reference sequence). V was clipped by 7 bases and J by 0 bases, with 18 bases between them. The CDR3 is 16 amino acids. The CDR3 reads CASKLPGRIMNTEAFF. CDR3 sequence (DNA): TGTGCCAGCAAACTACCCGGCCGTATCATGAACACTGAAGCTTTCTTT.

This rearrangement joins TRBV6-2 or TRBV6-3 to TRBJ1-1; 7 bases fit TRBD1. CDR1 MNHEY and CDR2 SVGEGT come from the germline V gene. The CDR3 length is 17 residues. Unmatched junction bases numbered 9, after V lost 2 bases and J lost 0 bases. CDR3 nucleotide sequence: TGTGCCAGCAGTTACCCGACAGGGAACGGCATGAACACTGAAGCTTTCTTT. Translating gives CASSYPTGNGMNTEAFF.

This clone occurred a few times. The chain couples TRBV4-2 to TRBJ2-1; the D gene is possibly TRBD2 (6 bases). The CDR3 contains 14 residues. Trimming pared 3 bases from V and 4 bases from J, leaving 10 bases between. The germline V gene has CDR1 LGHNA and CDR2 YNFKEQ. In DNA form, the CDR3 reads TGTGCCAGCAGCCATCCGGGACTTTACAATGAGCAGTTCTTC. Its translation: CASSHPGLYNEQFF.

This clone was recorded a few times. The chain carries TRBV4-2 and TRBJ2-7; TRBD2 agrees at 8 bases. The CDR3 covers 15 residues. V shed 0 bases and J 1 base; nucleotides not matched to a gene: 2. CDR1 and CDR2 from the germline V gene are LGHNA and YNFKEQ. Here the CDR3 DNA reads TGTGCCAGCAGCCAAGAGGTAGCGGGATCCTACGAGCAGTACTTC. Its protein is CASSQEVAGSYEQYF.

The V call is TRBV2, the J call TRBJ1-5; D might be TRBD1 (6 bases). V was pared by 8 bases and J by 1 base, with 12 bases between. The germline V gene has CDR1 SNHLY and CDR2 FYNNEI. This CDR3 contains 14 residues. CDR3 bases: TGTGCCAGCCGGGTAGGGGGAAGCAATCAGCCCCAGCATTTT. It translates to CASRVGGSNQPQHF.

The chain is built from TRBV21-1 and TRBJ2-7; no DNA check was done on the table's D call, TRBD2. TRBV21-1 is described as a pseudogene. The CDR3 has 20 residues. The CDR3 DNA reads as TGTGCCAGCAGCAAAGGATGGGAGGTGAAGCGGGGGAACCACTCCTACGAGCAGTACTTC. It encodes CASSKGWEVKRGNHSYEQYF.

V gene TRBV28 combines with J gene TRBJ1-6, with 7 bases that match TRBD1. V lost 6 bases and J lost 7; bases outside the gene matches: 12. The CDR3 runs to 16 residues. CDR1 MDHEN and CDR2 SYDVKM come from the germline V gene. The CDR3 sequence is CASSSFPGQTNSPLHF. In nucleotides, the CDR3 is TGTGCCAGCAGCTCATTCCCGGGACAGACGAATTCACCCCTCCACTTT.

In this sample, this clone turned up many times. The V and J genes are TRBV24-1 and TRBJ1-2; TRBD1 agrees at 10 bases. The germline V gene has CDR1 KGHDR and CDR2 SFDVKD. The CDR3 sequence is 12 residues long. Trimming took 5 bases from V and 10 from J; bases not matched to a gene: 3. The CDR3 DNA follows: TGTGCCACCAGTGGTGGGACAGGGGACTACACCTTC. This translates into CATSGGTGDYTF.

The CDR3, as DNA: TGCGCCAGCAGCTTGCCCGGACAGGGAAAGACCCAGTACTTC. Amino acid sequence: CASSLPGQGKTQYF. The chain links TRBV5-1 to TRBJ2-5; 8 bases line up with TRBD1. Per the germline V gene, CDR1 is SGHRS and CDR2 is YFSETQ. J gave up 6 bases and V 1 base, and 5 bases lay outside the gene matches. The CDR3 has 14 residues.

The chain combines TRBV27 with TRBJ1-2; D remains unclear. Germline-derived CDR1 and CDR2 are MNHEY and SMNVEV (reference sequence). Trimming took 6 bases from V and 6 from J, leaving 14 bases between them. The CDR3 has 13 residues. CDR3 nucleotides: TGTGCCAGCAGACTACGAGGAGGCGATGGCTACACCTTC. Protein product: CASRLRGGDGYTF.

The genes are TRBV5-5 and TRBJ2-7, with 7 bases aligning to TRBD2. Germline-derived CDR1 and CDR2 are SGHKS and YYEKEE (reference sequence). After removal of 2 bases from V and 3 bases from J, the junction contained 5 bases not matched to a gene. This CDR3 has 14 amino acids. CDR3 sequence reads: CASSFGPSGYEQYF. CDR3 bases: TGTGCCAGCAGCTTCGGGCCTAGCGGCTACGAGCAGTACTTC.